The 28 T cell receptor beta chains below were found in one sample sequenced in a study of long-term antiretroviral therapy in people with HIV. Version v3.0 of the immunoSEQ assay ran at survey level. Only in-frame clones appear in the TCRdb table, and some are missing; sequencing was by immunoSEQ multiplex PCR. The data hold around 38,000 clones, with about 95% observed a single time. The sequences come from unsorted PBMCs, collected roughly 9.5 years after starting antiretroviral therapy. These receptors all stem from a young man with HIV.

The chain uses TRBV11-2 and TRBJ2-5; D not certain. The V gene's germline CDR1 is SGHAT and CDR2 FQNNGV. This CDR3 comprises 14 residues. Trimming shortened V by 3 bases and J by 1 base, and 9 bases separated the two germline ends. The DNA of the CDR3 is TGTGCCAGCAGCTTTTCCCTGGGCCAAGAGACCCAGTACTTC. Protein sequence: CASSFSLGQETQYF.

This clone was found once. V and J are TRBV5-1 and TRBJ1-1; D not certain. CDR1 and CDR2 from the germline V gene are SGHRS and YFSETQ. Trimming took 0 bases from V and 0 from J, leaving 15 bases between them. This CDR3 region has 17 residues. The CDR3 loop is CASSLVAAIHMNTEAFF. The DNA for the CDR3 is TGCGCCAGCAGCTTGGTTGCAGCTATTCATATGAACACTGAAGCTTTCTTT.

V and J are TRBV7-2 and TRBJ2-3, with D uncertain. The CDR3 spans 14 residues. V shed 3 bases and J shed 3 bases, with 10 bases lying between them. CDR1 and CDR2 (germline): SGHTA, FQGNSA. The CDR3, as DNA: TGTGCCAGCAGCTTGGCAGGATGGACAGATACGCAGTATTTT. Encoded protein: CASSLAGWTDTQYF.

V usage is TRBV30 and J usage is TRBJ1-1, with 8 bases lining up with TRBD1. The CDR3 has 12 amino acids. Germline V gene lookup returns CDR1 GTSNPN and CDR2 SVGIG (reference sequence). The trim removed 4 bases at V and 7 bases at J, leaving 5 bases unmatched. The CDR3 bases are TGTGCCTGGACAGGGGGCTTCGTTGAAGCTTTCTTT. It codes for CAWTGGFVEAFF.

V is TRBV19 and J is TRBJ2-5, with TRBD1 identical over 9 bases. Germline CDR1 reads LNHDA; CDR2 reads SQIVND (reference sequence). Losses at the gene ends were 6 bases for V and 4 bases for J; bases not matched to a gene: 3. The CDR3 totals 13 residues. The CDR3 reads CASRGQGPETQYF. CDR3 in DNA: TGTGCCAGTAGGGGACAGGGTCCAGAGACCCAGTACTTC.

The chain uses TRBV7-6 and TRBJ2-7; D is unclear. Trimming took 5 bases from V and 3 from J, leaving 11 bases between them. This CDR3 comprises 13 residues. In germline, CDR1 is SGHVS, CDR2 FNYEAQ. For the CDR3, the DNA is TGTGCCAGCAGCCCCGGACCAAACTACGAGCAGTACTTC. Its protein is CASSPGPNYEQYF.

The rearrangement uses TRBV11-2 and TRBJ2-6; D may be TRBD1 (6 bases). CDR1 and CDR2 (germline): SGHAT, FQNNGV. Trimming pared 1 base from V and 11 bases from J, leaving 12 bases between. The CDR3 loop spans 14 amino acids. The CDR3 DNA is TGTGCCAGCAGCTTAGGAACAGGGATGCACGTCCTGACTTTC. Its translation: CASSLGTGMHVLTF.

The sample holds one count of this clone. The chain couples TRBV2 to TRBJ1-4, with 8 bases that match TRBD1. Germline V gene lookup returns CDR1 SNHLY and CDR2 FYNNEI. This CDR3 comprises 16 residues. The V segment lost 5 bases and the J segment 2 bases; nucleotides outside the gene matches: 7. CDR3 sequence reads: CASSLRGRATNEKLFF. CDR3 DNA sequence: TGTGCCAGCAGTCTCAGGGGGCGGGCGACTAATGAAAAACTGTTTTTT.

In its sample, this clone was seen once. The gene calls are TRBV5-1 and TRBJ2-5; D may be TRBD1 (6 bases). Germline V gene lookup returns CDR1 SGHRS and CDR2 YFSETQ. The CDR3 extends over 15 amino acids. V lost 0 bases, J lost 5 bases, and 14 bases lay in between. CDR3 in amino acids: CASSLETGFLETQYF. As DNA, the CDR3 is TGCGCCAGCAGCTTGGAAACAGGGTTCTTGGAGACCCAGTACTTC.

This rearrangement joins TRBV11-2 to TRBJ2-1; maybe TRBD1 (6 bases). V gave up 5 bases and J gave up 6 bases, with 17 bases separating them. CDR3 length equals 15 residues. CDR1 is SGHAT and CDR2 is FQNNGV in the germline V gene. CDR3 bases: TGTGCCAGCAGCGCCCGGACCTCAGGGGTCAATGAGCAGTTCTTC. Protein sequence: CASSARTSGVNEQFF.

Details on this clone: The junction departs from the called germline gene at one end, perhaps through a read error. The chain joins TRBV5-8 to TRBJ1-2; D is uncertain. CDR3 size: 12 residues. Per the germline V gene, CDR1 is SGHTS and CDR2 is YDEGEE. The CDR3 loop reads CASSLGSLATIF. The CDR3 region has the DNA TGTGCCAGCAGCCTAGGGTCTCTGGCTACGATCTTC. The variable domain in full, with the rest retrieved from reference TRBV5-8 and TRBJ1-2, is EAGVTQSPTHLIKTRGQQATLRCSPISGHTSVYWYQQALGLGLQFLLWYDEGEERNRGNFPPRFSGRQFPNYSSELNVNALELEDSALYLCASSLGSLATIFGSGTRLTVV.

This sequence joins TRBV19 and TRBJ1-5, with D tentatively TRBD1 (5 bases). Germline values: CDR1 LNHDA, CDR2 SQIVND (reference sequence). V was cut by 5 bases and J by 3 bases, with 14 bases left in between. CDR3 length: 15 residues. The CDR3 here is CASSFNRGHNQPQHF. CDR3 coding DNA: TGTGCCAGTAGTTTTAACCGGGGCCACAATCAGCCCCAGCATTTT.

The chain combines TRBV19 with TRBJ2-2; D remains ambiguous. There are 16 residues in the CDR3. The germline V gene encodes CDR1 LNHDA and CDR2 SQIVND (reference sequence). V was clipped by 5 bases and J by 4 bases, with 17 bases between them. CDR3 coding DNA: TGTGCCAGTAGTTTCCTCTCTTCCCCGGGCACCGGGGAGCTGTTTTTT. Protein: CASSFLSSPGTGELFF.

The chain is built from TRBV5-5 and TRBJ2-5; D call uncertain. The CDR3 runs to 14 residues. CDR1 and CDR2 (germline): SGHKS, YYEKEE (reference sequence). Trimming pared 4 bases from V and 0 bases from J, leaving 10 bases between. The CDR3 region is CASSVYKYQETQYF. The CDR3 nucleotides are TGTGCCAGCAGCGTATACAAGTACCAAGAGACCCAGTACTTC.

The chain couples TRBV30 to TRBJ2-7; tentative D call: TRBD2 (7 bases). There are 15 residues in the CDR3. The V gene lost 7 bases and the J gene lost 0 bases, with 19 bases spanning the gap. CDR1 and CDR2 (germline): GTSNPN, SVGIG (reference sequence). The CDR3 DNA reads TGTGCCTCGGCGGGGGCCGTTTACAACTCCTACGAGCAGTACTTC. It codes for CASAGAVYNSYEQYF.

V is TRBV6-5 and J is TRBJ1-3; no clear D gene. Germline CDR1 and CDR2: MNHEY and SVGAGI. The V gene lost 5 bases and the J gene lost 0 bases, with 8 bases spanning the gap. The CDR3 is 14 residues long. The CDR3 bases are TGTGCCAGCAGTGGCAGGAACTCTGGAAACACCATATATTTT. Protein product: CASSGRNSGNTIYF.

This rearrangement joins TRBV7-3 to TRBJ2-3; D not certain. The CDR3 length is 15 residues. Germline V gene data show CDR1 as SGHTA and CDR2 as FQGTGA. V was shortened by 1 base and J by 3 bases, with 11 bases between the two germline ends. For the CDR3, the DNA is TGTGCCAGCAGCTTAAAAGGGATAGGAACAGATACGCAGTATTTT. This sequence encodes CASSLKGIGTDTQYF.

V is TRBV28 and J is TRBJ2-1, with 12 bases lining up with TRBD2. There are 15 residues in the CDR3. The J segment lost 6 bases and the V segment lost 5 bases, leaving 5 bases of the junction unmatched. CDR1 is MDHEN and CDR2 is SYDVKM in the germline V gene. Here the CDR3 DNA reads TGTGCCAGCAGTCGGTCTAGCGGGGGGGCCAATGAGCAGTTCTTC. It specifies CASSRSSGGANEQFF.

This rearrangement joins TRBV5-1 to TRBJ1-2, with 7 bases lining up with TRBD1. Germline CDR1 reads SGHRS; CDR2 reads YFSETQ. This CDR3 has 15 amino acids. V was pared by 2 bases and J by 2 bases, with 6 bases of the junction left unmatched. The CDR3 bases are TGCGCCAGCAGCTTTGGGTCGGGACAGAACTATGGCTACACCTTC. Its protein product is CASSFGSGQNYGYTF. The full variable domain, in which reference TRBV5-1 and TRBJ1-2 provide the parts outside the CDR3, is KAGVTQTPRYLIKTRGQQVTLSCSPISGHRSVSWYQQTPGQGLQFLFEYFSETQRNKGNFPGRFSGRQFSNSRSEMNVSTLELGDSALYLCASSFGSGQNYGYTFGSGTRLTVV.

J is TRBJ2-7 and V is TRBV20-1; D unresolved. Germline V gives CDR1 DFQATT, CDR2 SNEGSKA (reference sequence). The CDR3 runs to 11 residues. For the CDR3, the DNA is TGCATCCCTGGGGTTGTGGACCCCCCGTACGTC. Protein product: CIPGVVDPPYV.

The chain joins TRBV27 to TRBJ2-3, with D possibly being TRBD1 (6 bases). This CDR3 comprises 15 residues. Per the germline V gene, CDR1 is MNHEY and CDR2 is SMNVEV (reference sequence). Trimming removed 6 bases from V and 2 bases from J, with 15 bases in between. CDR3 protein: CASRWTAVLTDTQYF. The CDR3 DNA sequence: TGTGCCAGCAGATGGACAGCAGTCCTCACAGATACGCAGTATTTT.

The chain uses TRBV28 and TRBJ1-4; D is undetermined. Germline V lookup: CDR1 MDHEN, CDR2 SYDVKM. V gave up 3 bases and J gave up 0 bases, with 8 bases separating them. The CDR3 has 15 amino acids. The CDR3 sequence is CASSLRAPTNEKLFF. The CDR3 nucleotides read TGTGCCAGCAGTTTGAGGGCGCCAACTAATGAAAAACTGTTTTTT. Supplemented by reference TRBV28 and TRBJ1-4, the full variable domain reads DVKVTQSSRYLVKRTGEKVFLECVQDMDHENMFWYRQDPGLGLRLIYFSYDVKMKEKGDIPEGYSVSREKKERFSLILESASTNQTSMYLCASSLRAPTNEKLFFGSGTQLSVL.

This clone was detected only a few times. The rearrangement uses TRBV5-6 and TRBJ1-5; D is possibly TRBD1 (5 bases). Germline V gene lookup returns CDR1 SGHDT and CDR2 YYEEEE. V was cut by 0 bases and J by 7 bases, with 14 bases left in between. The CDR3 is 15 residues long. CDR3 coding DNA: TGTGCCAGCAGCTTGGCGGGGACCCAGGGACAGCCCCAGCATTTT. Protein: CASSLAGTQGQPQHF.

The rearrangement uses TRBV19 and TRBJ2-2; no clear D. Per germline, CDR1 LNHDA and CDR2 SQIVND (reference sequence). This CDR3 is built from 14 residues. Trimming cost V 2 bases and J 3 bases, with 7 bases left between them. The CDR3 region has the DNA TGTGCCAGTAGTATATTCCCAGACACCGGGGAGCTGTTTTTT. Its translation is CASSIFPDTGELFF.

The table lists this clone with a few counts. This chain joins TRBV7-2 and TRBJ1-2; TRBD1 is a possible D gene (6 bases). The CDR3 totals 13 residues. CDR1 is SGHTA, CDR2 FQGNSA, per germline. Trimming shortened V by 5 bases and J by 8 bases, and 15 bases separated the two germline ends. CDR3 nucleotide sequence: TGTGCCAGCAGCCTGTCAGGGGTAAGAGGCTACACCTTC. Translating it yields CASSLSGVRGYTF.

The V and J genes are TRBV11-1 and TRBJ2-6; tentative D call: TRBD2 (6 bases). This CDR3 is built from 15 residues. CDR1 is SGHAT, CDR2 FQDESV, per germline (reference sequence). With 5 bases removed from V and 0 bases from J, the gap between germline ends came to 8 bases. CDR3 nucleotides: TGTGCCAGCAGCGGGGGGTTCTCTGGGGCCAACGTCCTGACTTTC. Its translation is CASSGGFSGANVLTF.

The V and J genes are TRBV25-1 and TRBJ1-2, with D perhaps matching TRBD1 (6 bases). Germline V CDR1 and CDR2: MGHDK, SYGVNS. Trimming took off 4 bases at V and 6 bases at J, with 15 bases between the two ends. The CDR3 covers 14 residues. The CDR3 nucleotides read TGTGCCAGCAGTGGGAACAGGGACTTTAATGGCTACACCTTC. Translation: CASSGNRDFNGYTF.

The chain joins TRBV29-1 to TRBJ1-1; TRBD1 aligns across 8 bases. Germline V lookup: CDR1 SQVTM, CDR2 ANQGSEA. The CDR3 totals 13 residues. Trimming took 7 bases from V and 0 from J; bases not matched to a gene: 4. CDR3 nucleotide sequence: TGCAGCGCCGAGGGACAGGTGAACACTGAAGCTTTCTTT. Its translation is CSAEGQVNTEAFF. Full variable domain (outside the CDR3, taken from reference TRBV29-1 and TRBJ1-1): SAVISQKPSRDICQRGTSLTIQCQVDSQVTMMFWYRQQPGQSLTLIATANQGSEATYESGFVIDKFPISRPNLTFSTLTVSNMSPEDSSIYLCSAEGQVNTEAFFGQGTRLTVV.